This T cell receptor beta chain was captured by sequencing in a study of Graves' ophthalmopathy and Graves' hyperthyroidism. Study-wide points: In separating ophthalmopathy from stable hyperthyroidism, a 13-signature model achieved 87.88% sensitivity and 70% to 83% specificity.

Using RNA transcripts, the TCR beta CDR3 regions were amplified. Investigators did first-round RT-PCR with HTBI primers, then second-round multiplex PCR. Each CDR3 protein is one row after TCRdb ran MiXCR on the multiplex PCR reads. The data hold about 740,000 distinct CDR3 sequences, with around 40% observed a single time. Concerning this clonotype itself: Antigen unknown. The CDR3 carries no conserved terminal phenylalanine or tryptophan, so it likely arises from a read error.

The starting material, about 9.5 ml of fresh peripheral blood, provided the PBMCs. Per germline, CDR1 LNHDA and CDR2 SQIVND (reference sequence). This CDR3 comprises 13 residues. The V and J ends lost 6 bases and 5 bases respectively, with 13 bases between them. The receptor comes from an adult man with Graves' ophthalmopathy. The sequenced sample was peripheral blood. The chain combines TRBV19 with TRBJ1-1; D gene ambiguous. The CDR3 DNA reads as TGTGCCAGTAGGGAAGGGAGGGAGACTGAAGCTTTCCTT. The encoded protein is CASREGRETEAFL.